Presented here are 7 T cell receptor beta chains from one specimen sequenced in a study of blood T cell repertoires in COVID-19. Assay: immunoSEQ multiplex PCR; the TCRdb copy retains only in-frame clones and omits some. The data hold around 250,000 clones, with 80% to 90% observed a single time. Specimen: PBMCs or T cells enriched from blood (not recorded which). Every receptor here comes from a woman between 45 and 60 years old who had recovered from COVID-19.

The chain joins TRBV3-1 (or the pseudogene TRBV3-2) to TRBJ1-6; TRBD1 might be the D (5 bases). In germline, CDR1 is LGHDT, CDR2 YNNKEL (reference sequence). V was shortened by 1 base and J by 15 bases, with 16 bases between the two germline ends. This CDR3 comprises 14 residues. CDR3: CASSQAFRASILHF. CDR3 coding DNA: TGTGCCAGCAGCCAAGCTTTCAGGGCTTCGATCCTCCACTTT.

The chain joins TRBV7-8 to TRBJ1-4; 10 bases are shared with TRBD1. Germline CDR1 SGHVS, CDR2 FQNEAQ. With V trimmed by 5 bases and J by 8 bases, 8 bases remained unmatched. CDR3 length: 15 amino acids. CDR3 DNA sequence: TGTGCCAGCAGCGAAGGGACAGGGGAGCGAGAAAAACTGTTTTTT. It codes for CASSEGTGEREKLFF.

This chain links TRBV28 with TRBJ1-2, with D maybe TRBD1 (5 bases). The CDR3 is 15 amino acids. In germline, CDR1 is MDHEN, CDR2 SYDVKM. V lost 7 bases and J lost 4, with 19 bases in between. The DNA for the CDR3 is TGTGCCAGCACCACCACTTATCCAGGGTCCTATGGCTACACCTTC. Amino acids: CASTTTYPGSYGYTF.

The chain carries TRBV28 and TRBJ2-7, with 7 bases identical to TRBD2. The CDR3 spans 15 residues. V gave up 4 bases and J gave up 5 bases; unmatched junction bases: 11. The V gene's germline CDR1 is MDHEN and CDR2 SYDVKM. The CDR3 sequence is CASSSSFSGPNEQYF. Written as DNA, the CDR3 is TGTGCCAGCAGTTCCTCCTTTAGCGGGCCGAACGAGCAGTACTTC.

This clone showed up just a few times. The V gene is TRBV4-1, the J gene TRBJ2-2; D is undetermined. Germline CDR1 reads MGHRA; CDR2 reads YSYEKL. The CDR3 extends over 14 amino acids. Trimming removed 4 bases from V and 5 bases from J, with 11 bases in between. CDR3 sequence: CASSPRVRTGELFF. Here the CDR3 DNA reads TGCGCCAGCAGCCCCCGTGTGAGGACCGGGGAGCTGTTTTTT.

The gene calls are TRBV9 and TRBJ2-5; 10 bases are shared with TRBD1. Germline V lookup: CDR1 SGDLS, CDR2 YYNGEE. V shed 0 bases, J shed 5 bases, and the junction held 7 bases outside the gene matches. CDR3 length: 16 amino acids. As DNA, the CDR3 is TGTGCCAGCAGCGTAGTGACAGGGGGCGCGTGGGAGACCCAGTACTTC. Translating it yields CASSVVTGGAWETQYF.

The CDR3 sequence is CASSLSRGDEKLFF. In DNA, the CDR3 is TGTGCCAGCAGCTTATCCAGGGGGGATGAAAAACTGTTTTTT. The genes are TRBV7-9 and TRBJ1-4, with TRBD1 identical over 7 bases. Germline V gene sequence: CDR1 SEHNR, CDR2 FQNEAQ (reference sequence). The CDR3 extends over 14 amino acids. Trimming removed 2 bases from V and 6 bases from J; junction bases left unmatched: 3.